This TCR beta chain was found in a study of graft-versus-host responses after intestinal transplantation. Here immunoSEQ multiplex PCR was the method, and the copy in TCRdb shows in-frame clones only, minus some. This table holds roughly 10,000 clones, under 40% found once. V was pared by 0 bases and J by 4 bases, with 7 bases between. This CDR3 has 13 amino acids. Germline CDR1 SGDLS, CDR2 YYNGEE. With about 200,000 irradiated, violet-dye-labeled stimulator cells, about 200,000 CFSE-labeled responder cells were plated. This rearrangement joins TRBV9 to TRBJ2-5; no clear D gene. This specimen consisted of alloreactive CD8+ T cells from a mixed lymphocyte reaction culture, obtained before intestinal transplant. Subset denoted: CFSE-low proliferating T cells sorted from approximately 6-day pre-transplant mixed lymphocyte reaction (GvH or HvG direction). This clonotype was obtained from a human patient who received an intestinal transplant. The CDR3 sequence: CASSVGNRETQYF. DNA for the CDR3: TGTGCCAGCAGCGTAGGGAACAGAGAGACCCAGTACTTC.